This T cell receptor (beta chain) was recovered during a study of blood T cell repertoires in COVID-19 (dated by TCRdb to the early 2020s). Some background on the complete study: Samples from collaborators originated in the United States, Italy and Spain and spanned both the acute and convalescent phases of COVID-19. The prospective study material was composed of cDNA or gDNA derived from T cells, B-cell-depleted T cells, or PBMCs. Deeply sampled blood TCRbeta repertoires from subjects exposed to, actively infected with, or recovered from COVID-19 were included in the dataset. A freely available public database, intended as a resource for researchers studying the immune response to SARS-CoV-2, is where the repertoires were released. The samples were drawn from two sources: the first 160 participants of the ongoing ImmuneRACE study, and 1,000 to 1,500 subjects contributed by 6 global collaborators. The sample metadata nearly always contained a de-identified subject ID, COVID-19 status, age in years and sex. Where HLA class I and class II types were available, the types were taken from metadata supplied by the sample provider, not from assay-based typing.

TCRbeta CDR3 regions were amplified from genomic DNA using the immunoSEQ Assay, a bias-controlled multiplex PCR. The paper's processing steps were these. The number of nucleated cells in each sample was estimated from the amplification of reference gene primers within the assay. To quantify the absolute abundance of each unique TCRbeta CDR3 rearrangement, sequence reads were collapsed and filtered. For each sample, productive Simpson clonality was calculated by taking the square root of Simpson's diversity index across productive rearrangements. Here the immuneACCESS table is served through TCRdb, limited to in-frame sequences with V and J called. Missing clones are a known gap in these copies; in checked studies unresolved V genes cover under half, and the rest lacks a known reason. V and J calls and clone size are as listed in that table; D and trimming were resolved from the DNA. The sample table holds under 300,000 clones, of which about four fifths were seen once. The top ten clones comprise approximately 10% of the sample.

The germline V gene supplies CDR1 ENHRY and CDR2 SYGVKD. Ends trimmed: V by 6 bases, J by 7 bases; bases unmatched to a gene: 3. The CDR3 starts with the cysteine, ends with the phenylalanine, and has 13 residues. The sequence is cut down to CDR3 DNA, 39 bases in frame from base 1. Findings and caveats that apply to the study as a whole: Clinical and demographic metadata were provided uncurated, with the amount varying by source and participant.

Another Seattle source contributed samples from volunteer blood donors who had recovered from COVID-19. The collaborating institutions used their own protocols to collect whole blood in K2EDTA tubes. For TCRbeta analysis, collaborator samples were shipped as frozen whole blood, as isolated PBMCs, or as DNA extracted from either sample type. Worth noting for this clone: No antigen is known for it. No per-base quality is available; no much larger clone lies one base away.

Material for sequencing was peripheral blood. The V gene is TRBV10-3 and the J gene is TRBJ1-4, with TRBD1 identical over 9 junction bases. This sequence originates from a woman aged 50 to 65 who had recovered from COVID-19. The base sequence is TGTGCCATCAGGGGACAGGGTGGTGAAAAACTGTTTTTT. Protein translation: CAIRGQGGEKLFF.